This TCR beta chain was identified in a study of patients and donors after allogeneic stem cell transplantation. V lost 2 bases to trimming and J lost 4 bases, with 8 bases between them. The CDR3 spans 13 residues. Germline V CDR1 and CDR2: MGHDK, SYGVNS. TCRdb redid the calling of the RT-PCR reads with MiXCR, one entry per CDR3 protein. The sample yields about 960,000 distinct CDR3 sequences, roughly 18% seen once. The sequencing input was blood, either unsorted or a sorted T cell fraction (not recorded which). The clonotype originates from a human donor who was either an allogeneic HSCT recipient or a stem cell or donor lymphocyte infusion donor (not recorded which). It is not recorded whose cells these are; they may come from a transplant donor. V and J are TRBV25-1 and TRBJ1-2; unclear D gene. CDR3 nucleotide sequence: TGTGCCAGCAGTGAAGGGAGCAGCTATGGCTACACCTTC. Protein product: CASSEGSSYGYTF.